These 13 T cell receptor beta chains were all obtained from the same sample, sequenced in a study of T cells in Graves' hyperthyroidism and ophthalmopathy. The source material, RNA transcripts, was used to amplify TCR beta CDR3 regions. HTBI primers were the set used in a first-round RT-PCR of the TCR CDR3. TCRdb reprocessed the multiplex PCR reads with MiXCR, giving one entry per CDR3 protein. Of fewer than 650,000 distinct CDR3 sequences in the sample, over 12% were seen once. Sequenced input: blood. These receptors were taken from a woman younger than 30 with Graves' ophthalmopathy.

This clonotype turned up a few times. This chain connects TRBV30 to TRBJ1-5; D gene uncertain. This CDR3 comprises 13 residues. Per germline, CDR1 GTSNPN and CDR2 SVGIG (reference sequence). Trimming removed 1 base from V and 5 bases from J, with 9 bases in between. In DNA, the CDR3 is TGTGCCTGGAGTGAAAGGGAACATCAGCCCCAGCATTTT. This encodes CAWSEREHQPQHF. Complete variable domain (other parts from reference TRBV30 and TRBJ1-5): SQTIHQWPATLVQPVGSPLSLECTVEGTSNPNLYWYRQAAGRGLQLLFYSVGIGQISSEVPQNLSASRPQDRQFILSSKKLLLSDSGFYLCAWSEREHQPQHFGDGTRLSIL.

Many counts were recorded for this clonotype. The chain is built from TRBV7-2 and TRBJ2-7; 9 bases match TRBD1. CDR3 length: 13 amino acids. The germline V gene has CDR1 SGHTA and CDR2 FQGNSA. The ends lost 5 bases at V and 4 bases at J; junction bases unmatched: 3. Here the CDR3 DNA reads TGTGCCAGCAGCCGGGACAGGGTTTACGAGCAGTACTTC. This sequence encodes CASSRDRVYEQYF. The full variable domain, rest sourced from reference TRBV7-2 and TRBJ2-7, is GAGVSQSPSNKVTEKGKDVELRCDPISGHTALYWYRQSLGQGLEFLIYFQGNSAPDKSGLPSDRFSAERTGGSVSTLTIQRTQQEDSAVYLCASSRDRVYEQYFGPGTRLTVT.

The V and J genes are TRBV5-1 and TRBJ1-1; 8 bases are a match to TRBD1. The J segment lost 6 bases and the V segment lost 4 bases, leaving 14 bases of the junction unmatched. The CDR3 has 16 amino acids. Germline CDR1 reads SGHRS; CDR2 reads YFSETQ. The CDR3 nucleotides read TGCGCCAGCAGCCCCGATCCGACAGGGGCTGTCCCTGAAGCTTTCTTT. It encodes CASSPDPTGAVPEAFF.

This clonotype was recorded many times. The V gene is TRBV28, the J gene TRBJ2-5; 7 positions match TRBD2. The germline V gene has CDR1 MDHEN and CDR2 SYDVKM. This CDR3 region has 13 residues. Unmatched junction bases numbered 2, after V lost 3 bases and J lost 4 bases. The CDR3 sequence is CASSFGRRETQYF. The CDR3 DNA is TGTGCCAGCAGTTTCGGGAGGCGAGAGACCCAGTACTTC.

The chain is built from TRBV9 and TRBJ2-3; D is ambiguous. The CDR3 covers 14 residues. Trimming shortened V by 0 bases and J by 6 bases, and 11 bases separated the two germline ends. Germline V gene sequence: CDR1 SGDLS, CDR2 YYNGEE. The CDR3 loop reads CASSVVPSSDTQYF. The CDR3 coding sequence is TGTGCCAGCAGCGTAGTCCCATCCTCGGATACGCAGTATTTT.

This clonotype showed up just a few times. The V gene is TRBV5-5, the J gene TRBJ1-4; D is unclear. With 0 bases removed from V and 5 bases from J, the gap between germline ends came to 11 bases. Germline V gene sequence: CDR1 SGHKS, CDR2 YYEKEE (reference sequence). The CDR3 is 15 amino acids. The DNA of the CDR3 is TGTGCCAGCAGCTTGGCCATACACCAGAATGAAAAACTGTTTTTT. It translates to CASSLAIHQNEKLFF.

This clonotype appeared many times. The chain links TRBV7-3 to TRBJ2-7, with 7 bases that match TRBD2. V lost 2 bases to trimming and J lost 6 bases; unmatched junction nucleotides: 16. In germline, CDR1 is SGHTA, CDR2 FQGTGA. This CDR3 comprises 17 residues. The DNA for the CDR3 is TGTGCCAGCAGCTTAGGGCGGATGAACGGGAGGTATCTCGAGCAGTACTTC. Its protein product is CASSLGRMNGRYLEQYF.

The chain uses TRBV6-1 and TRBJ1-5; 10 bases agree with TRBD1. Per germline, CDR1 MNHNS and CDR2 SASEGT. V lost 6 bases, J lost 3 bases, and 5 bases stayed unmatched. The CDR3 has 15 amino acids. The CDR3 reads CASSRGQGNNQPQHF. CDR3 coding DNA: TGTGCCAGCAGCCGGGGACAGGGGAACAATCAGCCCCAGCATTTT.

The chain links TRBV5-5 to TRBJ2-5; possible D gene TRBD2, 7 bases. V was trimmed by 4 bases and J by 4 bases, leaving 14 bases between them. The CDR3 loop spans 14 amino acids. Looked up from germline, CDR1 is SGHKS and CDR2 is YYEKEE (reference sequence). The CDR3 sequence is CASSRGASRETQYF. The CDR3 DNA reads as TGTGCCAGCAGCCGGGGGGCTTCAAGAGAGACCCAGTACTTC.

This clonotype has more than one count but fewer than ten. The chain is built from TRBV24-1 and TRBJ2-5; D remains unclear. The V end was cut by 5 bases, the J end by 5 bases, with 8 bases between. This CDR3 has 12 residues. Germline V lookup: CDR1 KGHDR, CDR2 SFDVKD. This CDR3 is CATSGVGETQYF. The CDR3 region has the DNA TGTGCCACCAGTGGGGTGGGGGAGACCCAGTACTTC.

There are many counts of this clonotype. The chain links TRBV28 to TRBJ1-4; unclear D gene. Between the trimmed V and J ends, which lost 6 bases and 6 bases, there was a span of 8 bases. Germline V gene lookup returns CDR1 MDHEN and CDR2 SYDVKM. The CDR3 runs to 12 residues. In nucleotides, the CDR3 is TGTGCCAGCAGCGGAGATGATGAAAAACTGTTTTTT. Translating it yields CASSGDDEKLFF.

CDR3 in DNA: TGTGCCAGCAGCTTGGAGACACAGGGACGAGGCTACACCTTC. Translation gives CASSLETQGRGYTF. The chain links TRBV5-4 to TRBJ1-2; TRBD1 is a possible D gene (6 bases). The CDR3 runs 14 residues. Germline CDR1 is SGHNT and CDR2 is YYREEE (reference sequence). V was clipped by 0 bases and J by 8 bases, with 14 bases between them.

The genes are TRBV20-1 and TRBJ2-2; no clear D. This CDR3 has 11 amino acids. Trimming stripped 0 bases from V and 4 bases from J, with 0 bases between. The germline V gene has CDR1 DFQATT and CDR2 SNEGSKA (reference sequence). The CDR3 loop is CSARDTGELFF. The CDR3 nucleotides are TGCAGTGCTAGAGACACCGGGGAGCTGTTTTTT.